This TCR beta chain is drawn from a study of cytomegalovirus exposure and HLA in healthy donors (dated 2017 in TCRdb). At the level of the whole study: According to a later analysis, the approximately 120 validation repertoires were produced on the same platform as the roughly 700 repertoires of the first cohort. The study aimed to test whether cataloging public T cell receptors could reveal signatures of past pathogen exposure. In addition to the first cohort of approximately 650 subjects, a separate validation cohort of about 120 different subjects was used. To predict cytomegalovirus infection status, the study brought together high-throughput TCR immunosequencing, statistical association of individual TCRs with disease status, and machine learning.

CDR1 and CDR2, looked up from the germline V gene, are SGHTA and FQGNSA. Unmatched junction bases come to 7, with V trimmed by 1 base and J by 8 bases. The CDR3 contains 16 residues, cysteine and phenylalanine counted. CDR3 DNA is the only sequence kept; it has 48 bases, read in frame from the first base. The donors belonged to the validation cohort of about 120 subjects, which was separate from the approximately 700-subject first cohort. The library was produced with the immunoSEQ multiplex PCR assay. From the authors' description of their analysis: A statistical classification framework was built for diagnosing cytomegalovirus status from the catalog of TCR beta chain sequences. TCRdb mirrors the immuneACCESS table, restricted to in-frame sequences. Some clones are absent from its copies; in checked studies, under half trace to an unresolved V gene, and the reason for the others is unknown. Clone size and the V and J calls come from that table; the DNA yielded D and trimming. Across this sample there are roughly 300,000 clones, with around 90% seen only once. The ten largest clonotypes hold over 1% of the sample.

This clone showed up just once. Its specific antigen is unknown. Per-nucleotide qualities are absent, and no much larger clonotype sits a single base away. General conclusions and limits of the study: In the study, some 160 TCR beta chains were listed as associated with cytomegalovirus. The classifier was reported to diagnose cytomegalovirus status with high specificity and sensitivity in both the original cohort and the validation cohort. Most TCR sequences were observed very rarely across donors, whereas some public TCRs were present in many individuals. Of the cluster scores, 90% to 95% were above 0 in a later analysis, which found that TCRs clustered in the first cohort also tended to co-occur in the 120 validation repertoires. All 120 or so repertoires were used to score co-occurrence in the validation cohort in a later analysis, because that analysis had no HLA typing for the cohort. In vitro tests confirmed that a few of the cytomegalovirus-associated TCR beta chains recognize cytomegalovirus antigens. According to the authors, the approach could potentially be generalized to other disease states and immunological phenotypes.

The sequenced material came from PBMCs. This TCR derives from a woman aged 25 to 39 in good health and CMV-seropositive. This chain joins TRBV7-2 to TRBJ1-6, with TRBD1 identical over 8 junction bases. The DNA reads as follows: TGTGCCAGCAGCTTAGGTGCTACAGGGGGGGATTCACCCCTCCACTTT. Translated, it gives CASSLGATGGDSPLHF.